The sequence of this T cell receptor (beta chain) was determined in a study of response to subunit inactivated influenza vaccine. Using its own MiXCR run on the RT-PCR reads, TCRdb lists one record per CDR3 protein. The sample has approximately 300,000 distinct CDR3 sequences, approximately 23% seen once. The germline V and J ends were trimmed by 7 bases and 4 bases, with 10 bases remaining between them. CDR3 length equals 12 residues. The germline gives CDR1 SNHLY, CDR2 FYNNEI. The chain links TRBV2 to TRBJ1-2; D call uncertain. Here the sequenced sample was PBMCs from blood, taken around 22 months after vaccination. The clonotype comes from a man in his fifties or sixties who received an inactivated influenza vaccine. The CDR3 sequence is CASNEHLYGYTF. The CDR3 region has the DNA TGTGCCAGCAACGAACACCTCTATGGCTACACCTTC.